One sample yielded the 19 T cell receptor beta chains listed below, sequenced in a study of regulatory T cells in long-lasting Graves disease. As for time point: newly diagnosed GD, antithyroid drugs for less than 3 months. The authors made the TCR library using RNA they extracted from PBMCs. iRepertoire HTBI primers and Arm-PCR of CDR3 regions built TCR beta libraries. TCRdb itself ran the multiplex PCR reads through MiXCR, one entry per CDR3 protein. There are 520,000 or so distinct CDR3 sequences in the sample; around 11% occur only once, and 8% to 10% lies in the top ten. These records were also assigned to another study, of T cells in Graves' hyperthyroidism and ophthalmopathy.

The sample in question was peripheral blood mononuclear cells (PBMCs), obtained at new diagnosis, from a patient treated with antithyroid drugs. The receptors shown here come from a woman in her twenties or thirties with Graves disease.

This clonotype has at least ten counts. J is TRBJ2-5 and V is TRBV28; maybe TRBD1 (5 bases). The CDR3 runs to 13 residues. Looked up from germline, CDR1 is MDHEN and CDR2 is SYDVKM. Deletions cut 6 bases from V and 7 bases from J, with 15 bases between. The CDR3 DNA follows: TGTGCCAGCAGAGACAGCCCTATGGCGACCCAGTACTTC. Translation: CASRDSPMATQYF. Full variable domain (outside the CDR3, taken from reference TRBV28 and TRBJ2-5): DVKVTQSSRYLVKRTGEKVFLECVQDMDHENMFWYRQDPGLGLRLIYFSYDVKMKEKGDIPEGYSVSREKKERFSLILESASTNQTSMYLCASRDSPMATQYFGPGTRLLVL.

This clonotype was seen at least ten times. The chain is built from TRBV4-3 and TRBJ2-1; D unresolved. Germline V gene data show CDR1 as LGHNA and CDR2 as YSLEER. The V gene lost 0 bases and the J gene lost 9 bases, with 9 bases spanning the gap. This CDR3 has 13 residues. CDR3 sequence reads: CASSQEVEREQFF. CDR3 bases: TGCGCCAGCAGCCAAGAAGTCGAACGTGAGCAGTTCTTC.

This clonotype was recorded a few times. The chain recombines TRBV20-1 with TRBJ2-7; D may be TRBD1 (6 bases). Looked up from germline, CDR1 is DFQATT and CDR2 is SNEGSKA (reference sequence). V was cut by 5 bases and J by 1 base, with 15 bases left in between. The CDR3 is 14 amino acids. DNA of the CDR3: TGCAGTGCTGCCGACCCGAGGGGGTCCTACGAGCAGTACTTC. Its translation is CSAADPRGSYEQYF.

This clonotype was picked up many times. The rearrangement joins TRBV6-1 to TRBJ1-6; the D is unclear. Trimming pared 7 bases from V and 8 bases from J, leaving 6 bases between. Germline V CDR1 and CDR2: MNHNS, SASEGT. The CDR3 extends over 11 amino acids. The CDR3 spells CASKSDSPLHF. CDR3 nucleotide sequence: TGTGCCAGCAAGTCCGATTCACCCCTCCACTTT.

This clonotype was seen ten or more times. V usage is TRBV4-1 and J usage is TRBJ1-2, with a possible D match to TRBD1 (5 bases). CDR3 length equals 15 residues. Between the trimmed V and J ends, which lost 3 bases and 8 bases, there was a span of 19 bases. Germline values: CDR1 MGHRA, CDR2 YSYEKL. This CDR3 reads CASSHPPRGAGGYTF. The DNA for the CDR3 is TGCGCCAGCAGCCACCCTCCCCGTGGGGCGGGCGGCTACACCTTC.

A few counts support this clonotype. This clone may be a read error of a much larger clone one base away. The CDR3 region has the DNA TGTGCCAGCAGCCAATCCCTGGGAAACACCACATATTTT. Translating gives CASSQSLGNTTYF. The chain employs TRBV3-1 and TRBJ1-3; D gene ambiguous. CDR1 and CDR2 from the germline V gene are LGHDT and YNNKEL (reference sequence). The CDR3 runs 13 residues.

This clonotype came up a few times. The chain links TRBV15 to TRBJ1-2, with a tentative D call TRBD1 (5 bases). From germline, CDR1 is LNHNV and CDR2 YYDKDF (reference sequence). Trimming stripped 3 bases from V and 3 bases from J, with 17 bases between. The CDR3 is 16 amino acids. CDR3 loop: CATSSQTGGIDYGYTF. Written as DNA, the CDR3 is TGTGCCACCAGCAGCCAGACGGGGGGAATTGACTATGGCTACACCTTC.

This clonotype was seen repeatedly, ten times or more. The chain joins TRBV3-1 to TRBJ1-1, with D perhaps TRBD1 (5 bases). Germline assignment: CDR1 LGHDT and CDR2 YNNKEL (reference sequence). V lost 1 base, J lost 0 bases, and 9 bases lay in between. The CDR3 extends over 15 amino acids. As DNA, the CDR3 is TGTGCCAGCAGCCAAGGGGACCGAGTGAACACTGAAGCTTTCTTT. Translated: CASSQGDRVNTEAFF.

This clonotype has a count of ten or more. The J gene is TRBJ2-5, the V gene TRBV20-1; D is possibly TRBD1 or TRBD2 (5 bases each). Germline CDR1 DFQATT, CDR2 SNEGSKA (reference sequence). CDR3 length equals 13 residues. Trimming removed 8 bases from V and 10 bases from J, with 23 bases in between. The CDR3 coding sequence is TGCAGTACCTACCTGGGACCCACCTCTGACCAGTACTTC. Its translation is CSTYLGPTSDQYF.

This clonotype has a count of ten or more. The chain employs TRBV6-1 and TRBJ1-5; a possible D gene is TRBD1 (6 bases). V lost 6 bases to trimming and J lost 5 bases, with 17 bases between them. The CDR3 loop spans 15 amino acids. Per the germline V gene, CDR1 is MNHNS and CDR2 is SASEGT. The CDR3 DNA follows: TGTGCCAGCAGCCTACGGGGGGGCGACGATCAGCCCCAGCATTTT. Protein product: CASSLRGGDDQPQHF.

This clonotype came up many times. The CDR3 spells CASSKKMGVGNYGYTF. In DNA form, the CDR3 reads TGTGCCAGCAGCAAGAAAATGGGAGTCGGAAACTATGGCTACACCTTC. This chain uses TRBV5-6 with TRBJ1-2; no firm D call. This CDR3 comprises 16 residues. Germline values: CDR1 SGHDT, CDR2 YYEEEE. V was trimmed by 4 bases and J by 2 bases, leaving 18 bases between them.

The chain is built from TRBV6-1 and TRBJ1-1; TRBD1 might be the D (5 bases). The length of the CDR3 is 14 residues. The germline gives CDR1 MNHNS, CDR2 SASEGT. V gave up 6 bases and J gave up 1 base, with 12 bases separating them. The CDR3 loop reads CASSHWGRNTEAFF. DNA of the CDR3: TGTGCCAGCAGCCATTGGGGCCGGAACACTGAAGCTTTCTTT.

This clonotype was recorded at least ten times. The chain links TRBV18 to TRBJ1-1; 10 nucleotides agree with TRBD1. Germline V gene lookup returns CDR1 KGHSH and CDR2 LQKENI. The CDR3 runs to 17 residues. The trim removed 3 bases at V and 6 bases at J, leaving 13 bases unmatched. The CDR3 DNA follows: TGTGCCAGCTCACCCTCGAGCCGGGACAGGGGTTTTCCTGAAGCTTTCTTT. Encoded protein: CASSPSSRDRGFPEAFF.

This clonotype was found a few times. A read error may produce the germline difference seen at one junction end. The genes are TRBV5-5 and TRBJ2-1; TRBD1 aligns across 7 bases. CDR1 and CDR2 (germline): SGHKS, YYEKEE (reference sequence). CDR3 size: 14 residues. The CDR3: CASSFLMLTGALVF. DNA for the CDR3: TGTGCCAGCAGCTTTTTAATGCTTACAGGGGCGTTGGTCTTC.

This clonotype was seen repeatedly, ten times or more. This chain links TRBV6-1 with TRBJ2-1, with D possibly being TRBD2 (5 bases). The CDR3 sequence is 16 residues long. V lost 1 base, J lost 2 bases, and 12 bases lay in between. CDR1 and CDR2 (germline): MNHNS, SASEGT. CDR3 amino acids: CASSEEVGDPYNEQFF. CDR3 in DNA: TGTGCCAGCAGTGAAGAGGTGGGAGACCCCTACAATGAGCAGTTCTTC.

This clonotype appeared many times. The rearrangement uses TRBV10-3 and TRBJ2-7; D not certain. Trimming shortened V by 2 bases and J by 6 bases, and 5 bases separated the two germline ends. The CDR3 is 11 residues long. Germline CDR1 and CDR2: ENHRY and SYGVKD. The CDR3 here is CAISEGSEQYF. The CDR3 DNA reads TGTGCCATCAGTGAGGGTAGCGAGCAGTACTTC.

This clonotype has a handful of counts. CDR3 amino acids: CASSRTPKSNNEQFF. The CDR3, as DNA: TGTGCCAGCAGTCGGACGCCGAAATCGAACAATGAGCAGTTCTTC. V gene TRBV6-1 combines with J gene TRBJ2-1; no definite D call. Trimming cost V 5 bases and J 5 bases, with 16 bases left between them. Per germline, CDR1 MNHNS and CDR2 SASEGT. The CDR3 is 15 residues long.

A word on this clonotype: Mismatch with germline at one junction end may stem from a read error. The rearrangement joins TRBV6-2 or TRBV6-3 to TRBJ2-2; the match to TRBD2 covers 10 bases. CDR1 MNHEY and CDR2 SVGEGT come from the germline V gene. The CDR3 totals 16 residues. The CDR3 region is CTSSYDSLAGAGELFF. The CDR3 DNA reads as TGTACCAGCAGTTACGATTCGCTAGCGGGAGCCGGGGAGCTGTTTTTT.

Many counts were recorded for this clonotype. This chain links TRBV29-1 with TRBJ1-1; D is unresolved. The CDR3 extends over 11 amino acids. V lost 7 bases and J 1 base, leaving 7 bases between the germline ends. CDR1 and CDR2 from the germline V gene are SQVTM and ANQGSEA. The CDR3: CSAVENTEAFF. The CDR3 DNA reads as TGCAGCGCCGTTGAGAACACTGAAGCTTTCTTT. Together with reference TRBV29-1 and TRBJ1-1, the CDR3 gives the full variable domain: SAVISQKPSRDICQRGTSLTIQCQVDSQVTMMFWYRQQPGQSLTLIATANQGSEATYESGFVIDKFPISRPNLTFSTLTVSNMSPEDSSIYLCSAVENTEAFFGQGTRLTVV.